One sample yielded the 17 T cell receptor beta chains listed below, sequenced in a study of long-term antiretroviral therapy in people with HIV. This was the immunoSEQ v3.0 assay at survey level. This table comes from immunoSEQ multiplex PCR, and its TCRdb copy is limited to in-frame clones, with some not included. The data show tens of thousands of clones, roughly four fifths seen once. Sequenced here: unsorted PBMCs, sampled 2.9 years after starting antiretroviral therapy. These receptors all stem from a man aged 50-59 years with HIV.

This clone was detected once. The chain has TRBV27 and TRBJ1-5; weak D call: TRBD1 (5 bases). Trimming took off 2 bases at V and 0 bases at J, with 14 bases between the two ends. Germline-derived CDR1 and CDR2 are MNHEY and SMNVEV (reference sequence). The CDR3 is 17 residues long. CDR3 nucleotide sequence: TGTGCCAGCAGTTTACGGGGCAGGGACTATAGCAATCAGCCCCAGCATTTT. It specifies CASSLRGRDYSNQPQHF.

The rearrangement joins TRBV9 to TRBJ1-2; 8 positions match TRBD1. V trimming: 3 bases; J trimming: 0 bases; junction bases outside the gene matches: 10. CDR1 is SGDLS, CDR2 YYNGEE, per germline. The CDR3 extends over 17 amino acids. DNA for the CDR3: TGTGCCAGCAGCGCAAGGGGCTTGGACAGGGCTAACTATGGCTACACCTTC. Its translation is CASSARGLDRANYGYTF.

In its sample, this clone was seen a few times. The chain is built from TRBV30 and TRBJ1-5; maybe TRBD1 (5 bases). This CDR3 has 18 amino acids. Germline-derived CDR1 and CDR2 are GTSNPN and SVGIG (reference sequence). The V and J ends lost 2 bases and 6 bases respectively, with 26 bases between them. The CDR3 is CAWSSKFFPGLAAQPQHF. Written as DNA, the CDR3 is TGTGCCTGGAGTTCTAAATTTTTCCCAGGGTTGGCGGCTCAGCCCCAGCATTTT.

This chain uses TRBV15 with TRBJ1-1, with D possibly being TRBD1 (6 bases). Trimming removed 3 bases at V and 1 base at J, with 9 bases between. The CDR3 loop spans 14 amino acids. CDR1 is LNHNV, CDR2 YYDKDF, per germline (reference sequence). The CDR3 sequence is CATSSRGQNTEAFF. CDR3 DNA sequence: TGTGCCACCAGCAGCAGGGGCCAGAACACTGAAGCTTTCTTT.

This sequence joins TRBV6-5 and TRBJ2-1, with 11 bases fitting TRBD2. The germline gives CDR1 MNHEY, CDR2 SVGAGI. This CDR3 contains 15 residues. J gave up 6 bases and V 4 bases, and 5 bases lay outside the gene matches. The CDR3 loop reads CASSFSGGASNEQFF. CDR3 sequence (DNA): TGTGCCAGCAGTTTTAGCGGGGGGGCCTCCAATGAGCAGTTCTTC.

The table lists this clone with a count of one. The J gene is TRBJ2-3, the V gene TRBV19; no reliable D call. Germline CDR1 and CDR2: LNHDA and SQIVND (reference sequence). V was pared by 3 bases and J by 0 bases, with 13 bases between. The CDR3 consists of 16 residues. The CDR3 nucleotides are TGTGCCAGTAGTATGGGCCTGGGCTATAGCACAGATACGCAGTATTTT. Translation: CASSMGLGYSTDTQYF.

The J gene is TRBJ1-4, the V gene TRBV2, with D tentatively TRBD1 (5 bases). V was clipped by 7 bases and J by 8 bases, with 17 bases between them. Looked up from germline, CDR1 is SNHLY and CDR2 is FYNNEI. This CDR3 has 14 amino acids. CDR3 in DNA: TGTGCCAGCAACGTGCGGGGGGGTCGGGAAAAACTGTTTTTT. This sequence encodes CASNVRGGREKLFF.

The genes are TRBV28 and TRBJ1-2; 7 bases agree with TRBD1. In germline, CDR1 is MDHEN, CDR2 SYDVKM. CDR3 length: 14 amino acids. V trimming: 2 bases; J trimming: 6 bases; junction bases outside the gene matches: 6. CDR3 bases: TGTGCCAGCAGTTTAGTCAGGGGGGGGGATGGCTACACCTTC. Its translation: CASSLVRGGDGYTF.

This clone appeared once. J is TRBJ1-5 and V is TRBV19; maybe TRBD1 (5 bases). This CDR3 spans 15 amino acids. The V end was cut by 7 bases, the J end by 2 bases, with 15 bases between. Germline values: CDR1 LNHDA, CDR2 SQIVND (reference sequence). The CDR3 nucleotides are TGTGCCAGTATGGAGGTGGGGCGACGCAATCAGCCCCAGCATTTT. Translating gives CASMEVGRRNQPQHF.

This rearrangement joins TRBV9 to TRBJ1-1; TRBD1 aligns across 8 bases. This CDR3 is built from 13 residues. From germline, CDR1 is SGDLS and CDR2 YYNGEE. Trimming cost V 5 bases and J 4 bases; bases outside gene matches: 4. CDR3 sequence: CASSYQGATEAFF. In nucleotides, the CDR3 is TGTGCCAGCAGTTACCAGGGGGCCACTGAAGCTTTCTTT.

Written as DNA, the CDR3 is TGTGCCAGCAGCTTGTCTCCTAGCGGGGTGGTCGGGGAGCTGTTTTTT. Residues: CASSLSPSGVVGELFF. The chain links TRBV7-2 to TRBJ2-2; TRBD2 matches at 9 bases. Trimming took 3 bases from V and 7 from J; bases not matched to a gene: 9. Looked up from germline, CDR1 is SGHTA and CDR2 is FQGNSA. This CDR3 region has 16 residues. The complete variable domain, with remaining parts taken from reference TRBV7-2 and TRBJ2-2, reads GAGVSQSPSNKVTEKGKDVELRCDPISGHTALYWYRQSLGQGLEFLIYFQGNSAPDKSGLPSDRFSAERTGGSVSTLTIQRTQQEDSAVYLCASSLSPSGVVGELFFGEGSRLTVL.

The CDR3 loop reads CASSIVDSPGGTQYF. The CDR3 nucleotides are TGTGCCAGTAGTATAGTGGACAGCCCGGGTGGTACGCAGTATTTT. The chain uses TRBV19 and TRBJ2-3; D might be TRBD1 (6 bases). The CDR3 is 15 amino acids. Germline V lookup: CDR1 LNHDA, CDR2 SQIVND (reference sequence). Trimming shortened V by 1 base and J by 8 bases, and 16 bases separated the two germline ends.

The chain is built from TRBV7-9 and TRBJ1-2; D remains unclear. CDR1 and CDR2 from the germline V gene are SEHNR and FQNEAQ (reference sequence). CDR3 length equals 13 residues. Trimming cost V 3 bases and J 0 bases, with 5 bases left between them. In DNA form, the CDR3 reads TGTGCCAGCAGCTTTGTCCCTAACTATGGCTACACCTTC. Its protein is CASSFVPNYGYTF.

This chain connects TRBV9 to TRBJ1-4, with 9 bases that match TRBD1. This CDR3 has 15 residues. Per germline, CDR1 SGDLS and CDR2 YYNGEE. V gave up 3 bases and J gave up 7 bases; unmatched junction bases: 7. In DNA form, the CDR3 reads TGTGCCAGCAGCGCGTTGACAGGGGGAAGTGAAAAACTGTTTTTT. Translation gives CASSALTGGSEKLFF.

The V call is TRBV9, the J call TRBJ2-7, with TRBD1 matching over 8 bases. The CDR3 runs 14 residues. Per germline, CDR1 SGDLS and CDR2 YYNGEE. The trim removed 7 bases at V and 1 base at J, leaving 7 bases unmatched. CDR3 nucleotide sequence: TGTGCCAGCGGGGCAGGGGGCGAATCCTACGAGCAGTACTTC. It yields the protein CASGAGGESYEQYF.

This chain uses TRBV25-1 with TRBJ2-7; 7 bases agree with TRBD1. Losses at the gene ends were 4 bases for V and 6 bases for J; bases not matched to a gene: 15. Germline V gives CDR1 MGHDK, CDR2 SYGVNS. The CDR3 spans 16 residues. The DNA of the CDR3 is TGTGCCAGCAGTGGAAGGGACAGCCAAGTAGTGGGCGAGCAGTACTTC. Translated, it gives CASSGRDSQVVGEQYF.

The chain employs TRBV30 and TRBJ2-2; D gene ambiguous. The germline V gene has CDR1 GTSNPN and CDR2 SVGIG (reference sequence). Trimming removed 3 bases at V and 7 bases at J, with 3 bases between. The CDR3 totals 10 residues. The CDR3: CAWRSGELFF. DNA of the CDR3: TGTGCCTGGAGAAGCGGGGAGCTGTTTTTT.